The 25 T cell receptor beta chains in this list originate from one sample, sequenced in a study of blood T cell repertoires in COVID-19. Repertoires were generated with immunoSEQ multiplex PCR, while TCRdb's copy carries only in-frame clones and drops some. The sample comprises roughly 250,000 clones, roughly 85% of which are singletons, and over 1.5% rests with the top ten. Sample: PBMCs or T cells enriched from blood (not recorded which). The receptors stem from a woman aged 50 to 60 who had recovered from COVID-19.

The rearrangement uses TRBV28 and TRBJ2-3; a weak D match, TRBD1 (6 bases). Trimming pared 5 bases from V and 0 bases from J, leaving 12 bases between. CDR1 is MDHEN, CDR2 SYDVKM, per germline. The CDR3 is 15 amino acids. The DNA for the CDR3 is TGTGCCAGCAGTAACAGGGAATCTAGCACAGATACGCAGTATTTT. Residues: CASSNRESSTDTQYF.

Only one count was recorded for this clone. The chain has TRBV5-4 and TRBJ2-7; TRBD2 is a possible D gene (6 bases). The V end lost 1 base, the J end lost 6 bases, and 14 bases lay between the germline ends. Per germline, CDR1 SGHNT and CDR2 YYREEE (reference sequence). The CDR3 is 14 amino acids. CDR3 sequence reads: CASSLSLGDSEQYF. CDR3 DNA: TGTGCCAGCAGCTTGAGTTTGGGGGACTCCGAGCAGTACTTC.

V is TRBV18 and J is TRBJ1-2, with 7 bases lining up with TRBD1. Looked up from germline, CDR1 is KGHSH and CDR2 is LQKENI. V was pared by 3 bases and J by 6 bases, with 10 bases of the junction left unmatched. This CDR3 region has 15 residues. The CDR3 sequence: CASSPQRQGGNGYTF. CDR3 nucleotide sequence: TGTGCCAGCTCACCGCAACGACAGGGAGGAAATGGCTACACCTTC.

The rearrangement links TRBV3-1 (or the pseudogene TRBV3-2) to TRBJ2-1; 7 bases are a match to TRBD1. CDR3 length: 15 amino acids. The germline CDR1 and CDR2 sequences are LGHDT and YNNKEL (reference sequence). Trimming took 0 bases from V and 7 from J; bases not matched to a gene: 6. Written as DNA, the CDR3 is TGTGCCAGCAGCCAAGAAGGGGGCGCATGGAATGAGCAGTTCTTC. This translates into CASSQEGGAWNEQFF.

This chain uses TRBV6-5 with TRBJ2-7; TRBD2 matches at 12 bases. The CDR3 runs 15 residues. Germline V gene sequence: CDR1 MNHEY, CDR2 SVGAGI. Trimming took 6 bases from V and 5 from J; bases not matched to a gene: 8. CDR3 coding DNA: TGTGCCAGCAGAACACTAGCGGGAGGCAGTGACGAGCAGTACTTC. Protein sequence: CASRTLAGGSDEQYF.

V gene TRBV4-1 combines with J gene TRBJ2-3, with D uncertain. V was clipped by 1 base and J by 6 bases, with 14 bases between them. From germline, CDR1 is MGHRA and CDR2 YSYEKL. The CDR3 runs 15 residues. CDR3 in DNA: TGCGCCAGCAGCCAAGTCGGAGCGCTAATGGATACGCAGTATTTT. Translating it yields CASSQVGALMDTQYF.

This clone was recorded only once. V gene TRBV28 combines with J gene TRBJ1-4; no reliable D call. Deletions cut 3 bases from V and 5 bases from J, with 10 bases between. The CDR3 spans 14 residues. Per the germline V gene, CDR1 is MDHEN and CDR2 is SYDVKM. The CDR3 protein is CASSLRVPNEKLFF. The CDR3 nucleotides read TGTGCCAGCAGTTTGAGGGTACCGAATGAAAAACTGTTTTTT.

The chain has TRBV21-1 and TRBJ1-6. TRBV21-1 is a pseudogene locus. The CDR3 is 14 amino acids. CDR3 DNA: TGTGCCAGCAGCAAAGAGGCCGGGGTCTCACCCCTCCACTTT. Protein: CASSKEAGVSPLHF.

V usage is TRBV7-6 and J usage is TRBJ2-5; tentative D call: TRBD2 (6 bases). Germline V gene sequence: CDR1 SGHVS, CDR2 FNYEAQ. V lost 5 bases and J lost 3, with 19 bases in between. This CDR3 has 16 amino acids. In DNA, the CDR3 is TGTGCCAGCAGCGACTATTCTCTGGCTAGCGAAGAGACCCAGTACTTC. Translation gives CASSDYSLASEETQYF.

This chain connects TRBV3-1 (or the pseudogene TRBV3-2) to TRBJ2-1; 9 bases line up with TRBD2. Germline CDR1 and CDR2: LGHDT and YNNKEL (reference sequence). After removal of 3 bases from V and 5 bases from J, the junction contained 14 bases not matched to a gene. This CDR3 comprises 18 residues. In DNA, the CDR3 is TGTGCCAGCAGCCATCTAGCGGGACTAGGACCAAAACACAATGAGCAGTTCTTC. Encoded protein: CASSHLAGLGPKHNEQFF.

This clone was observed a single time. The gene calls are TRBV18 and TRBJ1-2; TRBD1 might be the D (6 bases). CDR3 length: 18 residues. Trimming took 2 bases from V and 7 from J, leaving 26 bases between them. Germline CDR1 and CDR2: KGHSH and LQKENI. The CDR3 bases are TGTGCCAGCTCACCATACGGACCCGGGACACTTCCAGTCGGTGGCTACACCTTC. Protein product: CASSPYGPGTLPVGGYTF. Using reference TRBV18 and TRBJ1-2 for the parts outside the CDR3, the full variable domain is NAGVMQNPRHLVRRRGQEARLRCSPMKGHSHVYWYRQLPEEGLKFMVYLQKENIIDESGMPKERFSAEFPKEGPSILRIQQVVRGDSAAYFCASSPYGPGTLPVGGYTFGSGTRLTVV.

This sequence joins TRBV7-8 and TRBJ1-1, with D hard to call. Germline V gene data show CDR1 as SGHVS and CDR2 as FQNEAQ. With 8 bases removed from V and 5 bases from J, the gap between germline ends came to 15 bases. The CDR3 runs 13 residues. DNA for the CDR3: TGTGCCAGCGAAGGGCGACCGGGGACTGAAGCTTTCTTT. This gives the protein CASEGRPGTEAFF.

There are a few counts of this clone. This rearrangement joins TRBV11-2 to TRBJ2-7; TRBD2 matches at 10 bases. From germline, CDR1 is SGHAT and CDR2 FQNNGV. The CDR3 runs to 16 residues. With V trimmed by 5 bases and J by 5 bases, 12 bases remained unmatched. In DNA form, the CDR3 reads TGTGCCAGCAGCCTCATTACCGGGCTAGCGGGAGACGAGCAGTACTTC. Protein: CASSLITGLAGDEQYF. The full variable domain, completed using reference TRBV11-2 and TRBJ2-7, is EAGVAQSPRYKIIEKRQSVAFWCNPISGHATLYWYQQILGQGPKLLIQFQNNGVVDDSQLPKDRFSAERLKGVDSTLKIQPAKLEDSAVYLCASSLITGLAGDEQYFGPGTRLTVT.

Regarding this clone: Other DNA sequences in the sample encode the same CDR3. This sequence joins TRBV5-1 and TRBJ1-2; D possibly corresponds to TRBD1 (5 bases). The germline V gene has CDR1 SGHRS and CDR2 YFSETQ. The CDR3 has 13 residues. Trimming cost V 2 bases and J 4 bases, with 9 bases left between them. CDR3 residues: CASSLEGAYGYTF. In DNA, the CDR3 is TGCGCCAGCAGCTTAGAAGGGGCCTATGGCTACACCTTC.

The chain has TRBV10-3 and TRBJ2-7, with 8 bases aligning to TRBD2. V gave up 2 bases and J gave up 2 bases; unmatched junction bases: 5. CDR1 and CDR2 from the germline V gene are ENHRY and SYGVKD. The CDR3 is made up of 15 amino acids. CDR3 in amino acids: CAISEASGRAYEQYF. The CDR3, as DNA: TGTGCCATCAGTGAGGCAAGCGGGAGAGCCTACGAGCAGTACTTC.

With regard to this clone: The identical CDR3 is also encoded by other nucleotide sequences in the sample. The rearrangement links TRBV5-4 to TRBJ1-2; TRBD1 matches at 8 bases. Germline values: CDR1 SGHNT, CDR2 YYREEE (reference sequence). Trimming cost V 0 bases and J 2 bases; bases outside gene matches: 0. The CDR3 is made up of 14 amino acids. The CDR3 coding sequence is TGTGCCAGCAGCTTGGGACAGGGGAACTATGGCTACACCTTC. This sequence encodes CASSLGQGNYGYTF.

The V call is TRBV28, the J call TRBJ2-1; TRBD1 matches at 10 bases. Germline CDR1 reads MDHEN; CDR2 reads SYDVKM. CDR3 length: 16 amino acids. The V segment lost 1 base and the J segment 7 bases; nucleotides outside the gene matches: 7. CDR3 in DNA: TGTGCCAGCAGTTTATCGGGACAGGGGTTCGATAATGAGCAGTTCTTC. This translates into CASSLSGQGFDNEQFF.

The CDR3 here is CASSPGLGSTDTQYF. As DNA, the CDR3 is TGTGCCAGCAGCCCGGGACTAGGGAGCACAGATACGCAGTATTTT. The V and J genes are TRBV9 and TRBJ2-3; 8 bases fit TRBD2. CDR1 SGDLS and CDR2 YYNGEE come from the germline V gene. V lost 4 bases to trimming and J lost 0 bases; unmatched junction nucleotides: 4. This CDR3 contains 15 residues.

The chain employs TRBV5-6 and TRBJ2-2; the match to TRBD1 covers 8 bases. The trim removed 4 bases at V and 3 bases at J, leaving 8 bases unmatched. The CDR3 totals 16 residues. Germline-derived CDR1 and CDR2 are SGHDT and YYEEEE. CDR3 in DNA: TGTGCCAGCAGCCTGCCGGGACAGGTTTACACCGGGGAGCTGTTTTTT. Translation gives CASSLPGQVYTGELFF.

V and J are TRBV5-1 and TRBJ1-3, with D maybe TRBD1 (5 bases). The CDR3 length is 17 residues. Germline-derived CDR1 and CDR2 are SGHRS and YFSETQ. The V end lost 0 bases, the J end lost 0 bases, and 13 bases lay between the germline ends. The chain's CDR3 is CASSLAPGGRSGNTIYF. CDR3 sequence (DNA): TGCGCCAGCAGCTTGGCCCCGGGGGGTCGCTCTGGAAACACCATATATTTT.

V is TRBV7-8 and J is TRBJ1-1; the match to TRBD1 covers 7 bases. Trimming at V came to 2 bases and at J to 5 bases, leaving 2 bases not matched to a gene. Germline V gives CDR1 SGHVS, CDR2 FQNEAQ. CDR3 length: 13 amino acids. CDR3 nucleotide sequence: TGTGCCAGCAGCTTATCGACAGGGACTGAAGCTTTCTTT. Amino acid sequence: CASSLSTGTEAFF. Full variable domain (rest looked up from reference TRBV7-8 and TRBJ1-1): GAGVSQSPRYKVAKRGQDVALRCDPISGHVSLFWYQQALGQGPEFLTYFQNEAQLDKSGLPSDRFFAERPEGSVSTLKIQRTQQEDSAVYLCASSLSTGTEAFFGQGTRLTVV.

The chain uses TRBV7-9 and TRBJ1-2; the match to TRBD1 covers 9 bases. CDR3 length: 13 amino acids. CDR1 and CDR2 (germline): SEHNR, FQNEAQ (reference sequence). Unmatched junction bases numbered 2, after V lost 2 bases and J lost 7 bases. The CDR3 is CASSLTGGRGYTF. CDR3 DNA sequence: TGTGCCAGCAGCTTAACAGGGGGCCGTGGCTACACCTTC.

The gene calls are TRBV18 and TRBJ2-6; TRBD1 matches at 10 bases. This CDR3 has 18 residues. CDR1 is KGHSH and CDR2 is LQKENI in the germline V gene. Trimming removed 3 bases from V and 4 bases from J; junction bases left unmatched: 9. CDR3 sequence: CASSPLTGGAVGANVLTF. CDR3 sequence (DNA): TGTGCCAGCTCACCCTTGACAGGGGGCGCGGTAGGGGCCAACGTCCTGACTTTC.

The chain has TRBV5-1 and TRBJ2-5, with 10 bases aligning to TRBD2. The CDR3 is 15 amino acids. Germline V gene lookup returns CDR1 SGHRS and CDR2 YFSETQ. V lost 3 bases, J lost 5 bases, and 7 bases stayed unmatched. Here the CDR3 reads CASSSASGRGETQYF. CDR3 DNA: TGCGCCAGCAGCTCAGCTAGCGGGAGAGGTGAGACCCAGTACTTC.

This chain links TRBV27 with TRBJ2-7, with 10 bases lining up with TRBD2. Germline V gene data show CDR1 as MNHEY and CDR2 as SMNVEV (reference sequence). The CDR3 spans 16 residues. J gave up 4 bases and V 0 bases, and 6 bases lay outside the gene matches. In DNA, the CDR3 is TGTGCCAGCAGTTTATCGATGGGACTAGCGCAATACGAGCAGTACTTC. This translates into CASSLSMGLAQYEQYF.